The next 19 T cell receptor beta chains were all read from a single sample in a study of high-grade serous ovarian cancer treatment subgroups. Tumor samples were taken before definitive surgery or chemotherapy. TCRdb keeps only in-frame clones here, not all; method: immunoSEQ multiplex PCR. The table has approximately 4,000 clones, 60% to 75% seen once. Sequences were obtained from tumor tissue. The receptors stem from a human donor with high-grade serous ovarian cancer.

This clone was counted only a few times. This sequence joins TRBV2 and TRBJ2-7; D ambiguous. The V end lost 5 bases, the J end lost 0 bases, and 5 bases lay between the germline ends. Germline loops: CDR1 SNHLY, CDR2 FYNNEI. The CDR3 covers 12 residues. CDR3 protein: CASSYASYEQYF. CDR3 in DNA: TGTGCCAGCAGTTACGCCTCCTACGAGCAGTACTTC.

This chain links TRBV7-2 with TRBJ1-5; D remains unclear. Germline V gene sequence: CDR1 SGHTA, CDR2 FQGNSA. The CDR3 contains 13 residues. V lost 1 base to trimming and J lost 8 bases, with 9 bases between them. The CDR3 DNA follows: TGTGCCAGCAGCTTAGGGTACGGGGAGCCCCAGCATTTT. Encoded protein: CASSLGYGEPQHF.

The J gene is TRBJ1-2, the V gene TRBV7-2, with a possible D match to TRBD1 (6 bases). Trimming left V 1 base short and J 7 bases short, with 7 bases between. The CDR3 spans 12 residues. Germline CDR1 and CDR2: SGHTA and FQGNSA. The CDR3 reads CASSLDRVGYTF. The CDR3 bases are TGTGCCAGCAGCTTAGACAGGGTTGGCTACACCTTC.

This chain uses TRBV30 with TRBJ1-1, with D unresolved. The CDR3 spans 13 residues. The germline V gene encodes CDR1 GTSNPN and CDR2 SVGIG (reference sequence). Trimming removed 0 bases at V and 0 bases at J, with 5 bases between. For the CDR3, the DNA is TGTGCCTGGAGTGTACAAGTGAACACTGAAGCTTTCTTT. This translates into CAWSVQVNTEAFF.

The CDR3 DNA is TGCGCCAGCAGCTTACGGGTCGTCGGAGATGAAAAACTGTTTTTT. This translates into CASSLRVVGDEKLFF. The rearrangement joins TRBV5-1 to TRBJ1-4; D remains unclear. Between the trimmed V and J ends, which lost 2 bases and 6 bases, there was a span of 14 bases. The CDR3 length is 15 residues. The germline CDR1 and CDR2 sequences are SGHRS and YFSETQ.

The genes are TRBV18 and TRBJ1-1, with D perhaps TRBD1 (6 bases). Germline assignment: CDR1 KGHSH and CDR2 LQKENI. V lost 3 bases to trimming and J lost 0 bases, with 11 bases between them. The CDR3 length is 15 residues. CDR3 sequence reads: CASSPRQEMNTEAFF. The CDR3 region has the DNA TGTGCCAGCTCACCTAGACAGGAGATGAACACTGAAGCTTTCTTT.

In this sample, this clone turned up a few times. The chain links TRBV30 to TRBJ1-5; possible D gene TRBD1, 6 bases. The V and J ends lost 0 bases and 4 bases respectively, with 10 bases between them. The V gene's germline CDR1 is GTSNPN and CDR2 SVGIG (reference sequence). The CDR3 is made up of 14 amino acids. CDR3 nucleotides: TGTGCCTGGAGTGTTGGGACACTTAATCAGCCCCAGCATTTT. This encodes CAWSVGTLNQPQHF.

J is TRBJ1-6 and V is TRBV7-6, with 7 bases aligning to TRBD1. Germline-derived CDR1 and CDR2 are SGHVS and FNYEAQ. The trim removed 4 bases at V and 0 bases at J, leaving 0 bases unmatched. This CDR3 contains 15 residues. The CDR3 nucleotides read TGTGCCAGCAGCTCAGGGGGCTCCTATAATTCACCCCTCCACTTT. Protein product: CASSSGGSYNSPLHF.

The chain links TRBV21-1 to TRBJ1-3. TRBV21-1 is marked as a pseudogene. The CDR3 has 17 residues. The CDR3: CASRPRETALSGNTIYF. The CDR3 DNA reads TGTGCCAGCAGGCCCCGGGAGACAGCCCTCTCTGGAAACACCATATATTTT.

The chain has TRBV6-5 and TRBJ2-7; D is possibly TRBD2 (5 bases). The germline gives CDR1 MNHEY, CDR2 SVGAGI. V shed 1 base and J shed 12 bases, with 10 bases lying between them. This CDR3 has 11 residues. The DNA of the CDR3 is TGTGCCAGCAGTTACTGGGGAGTACTGTACTTC. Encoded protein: CASSYWGVLYF.

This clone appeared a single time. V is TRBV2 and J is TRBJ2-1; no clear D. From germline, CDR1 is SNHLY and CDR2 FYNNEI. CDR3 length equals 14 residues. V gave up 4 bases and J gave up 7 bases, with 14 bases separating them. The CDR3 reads CASSGPNLGNEQFF. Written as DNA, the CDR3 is TGTGCCAGCAGTGGACCCAACCTAGGGAATGAGCAGTTCTTC.

CDR3 loop: CASSYPGALNTEAFF. CDR3 bases: TGTGCCAGTAGTTATCCCGGGGCCCTGAACACTGAAGCTTTCTTT. The chain links TRBV19 to TRBJ1-1, with TRBD1 as a possible D gene (5 bases). This CDR3 contains 15 residues. V was cut by 5 bases and J by 0 bases, with 13 bases left in between. Per the germline V gene, CDR1 is LNHDA and CDR2 is SQIVND (reference sequence).

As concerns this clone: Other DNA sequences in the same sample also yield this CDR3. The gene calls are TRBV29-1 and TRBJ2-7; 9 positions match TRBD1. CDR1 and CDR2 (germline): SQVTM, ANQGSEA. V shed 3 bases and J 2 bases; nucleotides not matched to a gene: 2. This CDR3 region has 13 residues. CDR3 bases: TGCAGCGTTGAGGGACAGGGAACCTACGAGCAGTACTTC. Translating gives CSVEGQGTYEQYF.

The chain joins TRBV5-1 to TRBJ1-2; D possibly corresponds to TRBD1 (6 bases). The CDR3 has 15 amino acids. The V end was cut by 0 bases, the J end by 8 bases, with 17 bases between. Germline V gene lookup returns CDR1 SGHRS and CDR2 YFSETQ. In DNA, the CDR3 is TGCGCCAGCAGCTTGGCCGGACAGTTAGGCAGCGGCTACACCTTC. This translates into CASSLAGQLGSGYTF.

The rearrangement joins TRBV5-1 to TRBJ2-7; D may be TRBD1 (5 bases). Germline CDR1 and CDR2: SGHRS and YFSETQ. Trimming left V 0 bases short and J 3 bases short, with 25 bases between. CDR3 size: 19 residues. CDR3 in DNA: TGCGCCAGCAGCTTGGATAACCCGGCCTATTCCAGGGCGCACTACGAGCAGTACTTC. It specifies CASSLDNPAYSRAHYEQYF.

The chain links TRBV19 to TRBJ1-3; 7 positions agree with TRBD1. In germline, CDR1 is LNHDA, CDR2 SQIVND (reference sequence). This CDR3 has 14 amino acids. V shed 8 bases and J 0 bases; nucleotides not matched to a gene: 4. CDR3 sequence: CASQTGSSGNTIYF. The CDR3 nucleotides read TGTGCCAGTCAGACAGGGAGCTCTGGAAACACCATATATTTT.

The CDR3 spells CASSPIFSGANVLTF. In nucleotides, the CDR3 is TGTGCCAGCAGCCCAATTTTCTCTGGGGCCAACGTCCTGACTTTC. V and J are TRBV7-3 and TRBJ2-6, with D unclear. The CDR3 is 15 amino acids. Germline assignment: CDR1 SGHTA and CDR2 FQGTGA. The V end was cut by 5 bases, the J end by 0 bases, with 8 bases between.

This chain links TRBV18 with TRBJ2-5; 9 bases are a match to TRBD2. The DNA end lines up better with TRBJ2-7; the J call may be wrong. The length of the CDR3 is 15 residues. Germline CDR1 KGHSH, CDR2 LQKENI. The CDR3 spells CASSPWGLASYEQYF. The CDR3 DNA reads TGTGCCAGCTCACCGTGGGGACTAGCCTCCTACGAGCAGTACTTC.

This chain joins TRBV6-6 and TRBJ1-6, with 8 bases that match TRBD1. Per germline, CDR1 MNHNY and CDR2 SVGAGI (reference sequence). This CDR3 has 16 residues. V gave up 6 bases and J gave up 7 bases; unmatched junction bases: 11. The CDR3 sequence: CASRENRDRRNSPLHF. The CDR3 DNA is TGTGCCAGCAGAGAGAACCGGGACAGGAGAAATTCACCCCTCCACTTT.